Below, 9 T cell receptor beta chains from the same sample are listed, as sequenced in a study of OX40 agonist ivuxolimab in advanced cancers. TCRdb's table, derived via immunoSEQ multiplex PCR, lists solely in-frame clones and lacks some. The sample holds about 79,000 clones; just under 95% are singletons and the top ten take approximately 10%. The sample in question was CD4+ or CD8+ T cells sorted from blood, obtained in a trial of the OX40 agonist ivuxolimab. The receptors originated from an adult with an advanced solid tumor such as melanoma, head and neck, liver or kidney cancer.

This chain joins TRBV9 and TRBJ1-2, with D unclear. Germline-derived CDR1 and CDR2 are SGDLS and YYNGEE. CDR3 length: 15 residues. Deletions cut 3 bases from V and 2 bases from J, with 14 bases between. CDR3 coding DNA: TGTGCCAGCAGCGGGATCACCGGGAGGAACTATGGCTACACCTTC. This gives the protein CASSGITGRNYGYTF.

The V and J genes are TRBV9 and TRBJ2-1, with D possibly being TRBD2 (6 bases). The germline V gene encodes CDR1 SGDLS and CDR2 YYNGEE. With 6 bases removed from V and 4 bases from J, the gap between germline ends came to 14 bases. CDR3 size: 14 residues. CDR3 residues: CASTGGNPYNEQFF. CDR3 in DNA: TGTGCCAGCACCGGCGGGAATCCTTACAATGAGCAGTTCTTC.

The rearrangement links TRBV9 to TRBJ2-4; no firm D call. Germline assignment: CDR1 SGDLS and CDR2 YYNGEE. V lost 2 bases and J 9 bases, leaving 9 bases between the germline ends. The CDR3 covers 12 residues. The chain's CDR3 is CASSVRVSIQYF. For the CDR3, the DNA is TGTGCCAGCAGCGTCCGGGTCTCCATTCAGTACTTC.

J is TRBJ2-5 and V is TRBV11-2, with 8 positions matching TRBD2. From germline, CDR1 is SGHAT and CDR2 FQNNGV. V trimming: 0 bases; J trimming: 5 bases; junction bases outside the gene matches: 11. The CDR3 sequence is 17 residues long. Here the CDR3 reads CASSLDQRAGAWETQYF. CDR3 DNA sequence: TGTGCCAGCAGCTTAGATCAGCGAGCGGGGGCATGGGAGACCCAGTACTTC.

The V call is TRBV27, the J call TRBJ2-3; TRBD2 aligns across 9 bases. Germline V gene sequence: CDR1 MNHEY, CDR2 SMNVEV (reference sequence). The CDR3 is made up of 17 amino acids. The junction had 9 bases not matched to a gene; V was cut back by 5 bases and J by 0 bases. DNA for the CDR3: TGTGCCAGCAGTCCCTTCGCGGGGGGGTCGAGCACAGATACGCAGTATTTT. Its translation is CASSPFAGGSSTDTQYF.

V and J are TRBV7-9 and TRBJ2-7, with D hard to call. This CDR3 region has 13 residues. CDR1 and CDR2 (germline): SEHNR, FQNEAQ (reference sequence). Trimming shortened V by 5 bases and J by 3 bases, and 11 bases separated the two germline ends. The CDR3 DNA reads as TGTGCCAGCAGCGCCCCCTACAACTACGAGCAGTACTTC. Translating gives CASSAPYNYEQYF. The full variable domain, completed using reference TRBV7-9 and TRBJ2-7, is DTGVSQNPRHKITKRGQNVTFRCDPISEHNRLYWYRQTLGQGPEFLTYFQNEAQLEKSRLLSDRFSAERPKGSFSTLEIQRTEQGDSAMYLCASSAPYNYEQYFGPGTRLTVT.

The J gene is TRBJ2-2, the V gene TRBV9, with D unclear. The CDR3 runs 18 residues. Germline-derived CDR1 and CDR2 are SGDLS and YYNGEE. V lost 2 bases, J lost 0 bases, and 17 bases lay in between. The chain's CDR3 is CASSVIGYRTTNTGELFF. The CDR3 DNA reads as TGTGCCAGCAGCGTGATCGGATATCGCACGACGAACACCGGGGAGCTGTTTTTT.

The chain employs TRBV21-1 and TRBJ1-1; the table gives TRBD1 as D, unverified against the DNA. TRBV21-1 is given as a pseudogene. The CDR3 has 16 amino acids. CDR3 sequence reads: CASSKVGPTRGTEAFF. In DNA form, the CDR3 reads TGTGCCAGCAGCAAAGTCGGACCTACCAGGGGCACTGAAGCTTTCTTT.

J is TRBJ1-1 and V is TRBV9, with 7 nucleotides matching TRBD1. Germline V gene sequence: CDR1 SGDLS, CDR2 YYNGEE. Trimming cost V 4 bases and J 3 bases; bases outside gene matches: 6. The CDR3 has 14 amino acids. The CDR3 loop is CASSYRGGDTEAFF. The CDR3, as DNA: TGTGCCAGCAGCTACAGGGGAGGGGACACTGAAGCTTTCTTT.